These 31 T cell receptor beta chains share one sample of origin, sequenced in a study of radiotherapy plus CTLA-4 blockade in lung cancer. TCRdb keeps only in-frame clones here, not all; method: immunoSEQ multiplex PCR. The sample records 50,000 to 65,000 clones, roughly 77% being singletons. Sequencing used peripheral blood, obtained from a patient treated with radiotherapy plus ipilimumab. The receptors were gathered from a human donor with non-small cell lung cancer whose response to radiotherapy plus ipilimumab could not be evaluated.

This chain uses TRBV7-9 with TRBJ1-5; the D gene is possibly TRBD1 (6 bases). Germline CDR1 reads SEHNR; CDR2 reads FQNEAQ (reference sequence). V gave up 1 base and J gave up 3 bases, with 19 bases separating them. The length of the CDR3 is 18 residues. DNA of the CDR3: TGTGCCAGCAGCTTAGTGTCTGGGGTAGACAGGCACAATCAGCCCCAGCATTTT. Translating it yields CASSLVSGVDRHNQPQHF.

The gene calls are TRBV5-6 and TRBJ2-7; 12 bases align to TRBD2. The CDR3 has 16 residues. V gave up 5 bases and J gave up 3 bases; unmatched junction bases: 9. Germline-derived CDR1 and CDR2 are SGHDT and YYEEEE. The chain's CDR3 is CASRNLTSGGIYEQYF. The DNA for the CDR3 is TGTGCCAGCAGGAATCTTACTAGCGGGGGGATCTACGAGCAGTACTTC.

The chain carries TRBV7-8 and TRBJ1-5; TRBD1 matches at 7 bases. After removal of 5 bases from V and 2 bases from J, the junction contained 12 bases not matched to a gene. The germline gives CDR1 SGHVS, CDR2 FQNEAQ. CDR3 length: 17 amino acids. CDR3 loop: CASSLDEGARGNQPQHF. In DNA, the CDR3 is TGTGCCAGCAGCCTAGATGAGGGGGCGAGGGGCAATCAGCCCCAGCATTTT.

V and J are TRBV29-1 and TRBJ2-1; 7 nucleotides line up with TRBD2. CDR1 is SQVTM, CDR2 ANQGSEA, per germline. J lost 7 bases, V lost 2 bases, and 5 bases had no gene match. The CDR3 totals 13 residues. The CDR3 region is CSVELAVGNEQFF. The CDR3 nucleotides are TGCAGCGTTGAACTAGCGGTGGGGAATGAGCAGTTCTTC.

The chain carries TRBV29-1 and TRBJ2-1, with D possibly TRBD1 on 6 matching bases. The V end lost 6 bases, the J end lost 3 bases, and 15 bases lay between the germline ends. The CDR3 spans 14 residues. Germline V gene data show CDR1 as SQVTM and CDR2 as ANQGSEA. This CDR3 reads CSVAGESDYNEQFF. CDR3 DNA sequence: TGCAGCGTCGCAGGGGAGTCGGACTACAATGAGCAGTTCTTC.

This rearrangement joins TRBV18 to TRBJ2-1; D may be TRBD2 (5 bases). The V gene lost 2 bases and the J gene lost 1 base, with 12 bases spanning the gap. Germline assignment: CDR1 KGHSH and CDR2 LQKENI. The CDR3 has 16 residues. The CDR3 DNA reads TGTGCCAGCTCACCAACTAGACTTGGGTCCTACAATGAGCAGTTCTTC. The encoded protein is CASSPTRLGSYNEQFF. The whole variable domain, remainder taken from reference TRBV18 and TRBJ2-1, is NAGVMQNPRHLVRRRGQEARLRCSPMKGHSHVYWYRQLPEEGLKFMVYLQKENIIDESGMPKERFSAEFPKEGPSILRIQQVVRGDSAAYFCASSPTRLGSYNEQFFGPGTRLTVL.

This chain uses TRBV5-6 with TRBJ2-1; a possible D gene is TRBD2 (5 bases). The V and J ends lost 2 bases and 2 bases respectively, with 23 bases between them. The CDR3 covers 19 residues. Germline-derived CDR1 and CDR2 are SGHDT and YYEEEE. The CDR3 nucleotides are TGTGCCAGCAGCTTAGTTGGTATGGGATCCGGGGATGCCTACAATGAGCAGTTCTTC. This sequence encodes CASSLVGMGSGDAYNEQFF.

Concerning this clone: Other DNA sequences in the sample encode the same CDR3. The chain uses TRBV19 and TRBJ1-6; perhaps TRBD1 as D (5 bases). The CDR3 totals 15 residues. V was cut by 0 bases and J by 6 bases, with 9 bases left in between. CDR1 LNHDA and CDR2 SQIVND come from the germline V gene (reference sequence). CDR3 region: CASSIDRAGNSPLHF. CDR3 bases: TGTGCCAGTAGTATAGACAGGGCCGGTAATTCACCCCTCCACTTT. The entire variable domain, with the rest obtained from reference TRBV19 and TRBJ1-6, is as follows: DGGITQSPKYLFRKEGQNVTLSCEQNLNHDAMYWYRQDPGQGLRLIYYSQIVNDFQKGDIAEGYSVSREKKESFPLTVTSAQKNPTAFYLCASSIDRAGNSPLHFGNGTRLTVT.

This clone was found a few times. This rearrangement joins TRBV5-4 to TRBJ2-5, with D possibly being TRBD1 (6 bases). This CDR3 is 15 amino acids long. Germline CDR1 SGHNT, CDR2 YYREEE (reference sequence). Trimming cost V 2 bases and J 4 bases, with 15 bases left between them. Here the CDR3 DNA reads TGTGCCAGCAGCTTAGGGCAGGGGATTGGAGAGACCCAGTACTTC. Protein sequence: CASSLGQGIGETQYF. Variable domain in full (rest from reference TRBV5-4 and TRBJ2-5): ETGVTQSPTHLIKTRGQQVTLRCSSQSGHNTVSWYQQALGQGPQFIFQYYREEENGRGNFPPRFSGLQFPNYSSELNVNALELDDSALYLCASSLGQGIGETQYFGPGTRLLVL.

The genes are TRBV5-4 and TRBJ2-3, with 10 bases that match TRBD2. J was trimmed by 2 bases and V by 0 bases; bases with no gene match: 6. This CDR3 region has 17 residues. The V gene's germline CDR1 is SGHNT and CDR2 YYREEE (reference sequence). This CDR3 reads CASSLGLAGTYTDTQYF. DNA for the CDR3: TGTGCCAGCAGCTTGGGACTAGCGGGCACCTACACAGATACGCAGTATTTT.

This rearrangement joins TRBV28 to TRBJ2-4, with D maybe TRBD1 (5 bases). CDR1 and CDR2 from the germline V gene are MDHEN and SYDVKM. CDR3 length: 14 amino acids. Deletions cut 11 bases from V and 3 bases from J, with 17 bases between. The CDR3 protein is CAGHPRVSKNIQYF. The CDR3 bases are TGTGCCGGCCACCCCAGGGTAAGCAAAAACATTCAGTACTTC.

The J gene is TRBJ2-7, the V gene TRBV7-9, with D perhaps TRBD2 (5 bases). The CDR3 runs 14 residues. Germline V gene data show CDR1 as SEHNR and CDR2 as FQNEAQ (reference sequence). V was clipped by 2 bases and J by 3 bases, with 11 bases between them. CDR3 DNA sequence: TGTGCCAGCAGCTTATTATCCGGGATCTACGAGCAGTACTTC. Translation: CASSLLSGIYEQYF.

The J gene is TRBJ1-1, the V gene TRBV7-8; D is uncertain. Germline CDR1 and CDR2: SGHVS and FQNEAQ. Trimming stripped 4 bases from V and 1 base from J, with 7 bases between. This CDR3 is built from 13 residues. CDR3 loop: CASSSVANTEAFF. The CDR3 DNA reads TGTGCCAGCAGCTCGGTTGCGAACACTGAAGCTTTCTTT.

The chain is built from TRBV19 and TRBJ1-5; 7 positions agree with TRBD1. This CDR3 spans 14 amino acids. The trim removed 8 bases at V and 3 bases at J, leaving 7 bases unmatched. Germline V CDR1 and CDR2: LNHDA, SQIVND (reference sequence). CDR3 amino acids: CASRDSRANQPQHF. The CDR3 DNA reads as TGTGCCAGTCGGGACAGCCGTGCCAATCAGCCCCAGCATTTT.

V usage is TRBV2 and J usage is TRBJ2-1, with 11 bases lining up with TRBD2. Trimming at V came to 6 bases and at J to 3 bases, leaving 4 bases not matched to a gene. There are 15 residues in the CDR3. In germline, CDR1 is SNHLY, CDR2 FYNNEI. The CDR3 sequence: CASRGLAAIYNEQFF. Here the CDR3 DNA reads TGTGCCAGCAGGGGACTAGCGGCCATCTACAATGAGCAGTTCTTC.

The chain combines TRBV10-3 with TRBJ1-2; 10 bases fit TRBD1. This CDR3 spans 15 amino acids. Germline CDR1 and CDR2: ENHRY and SYGVKD. The J segment lost 8 bases and the V segment lost 8 bases, leaving 14 bases of the junction unmatched. The CDR3 spells CAILRSGTGDGGYTF. The CDR3 nucleotides are TGTGCCATCCTGAGATCCGGGACAGGGGATGGAGGCTACACCTTC.

V is TRBV5-1 and J is TRBJ2-5, with D possibly TRBD2 on 7 matching bases. The CDR3 has 14 residues. The V end lost 1 base, the J end lost 6 bases, and 13 bases lay between the germline ends. Germline V gene lookup returns CDR1 SGHRS and CDR2 YFSETQ. The CDR3: CASSLSAGAQTQYF. The CDR3 nucleotides read TGCGCCAGCAGCTTGTCTGCGGGGGCACAGACCCAGTACTTC.

Comments on this clone: One end of the junction varies from germline; a read error may be responsible. V is TRBV7-2 and J is TRBJ2-3, with TRBD2 identical over 8 bases. Germline CDR1 and CDR2: SGHTA and FQGNSA. This CDR3 has 18 amino acids. CDR3 amino acids: CASSLRWRTSIRPDTQYF. Written as DNA, the CDR3 is TGTGCCAGCAGCCTTCGGTGGCGGACTAGCATCCGCCCAGACACGCAGTATTTT.

The chain links TRBV7-2 to TRBJ2-5; the match to TRBD2 covers 9 bases. Trimming removed 4 bases from V and 7 bases from J; junction bases left unmatched: 10. The CDR3 is 15 residues long. The germline CDR1 and CDR2 sequences are SGHTA and FQGNSA. In nucleotides, the CDR3 is TGTGCCAGCAGCTCGACTAGCGGAGGGCTTCGGACCCAGTACTTC. Translated, it gives CASSSTSGGLRTQYF.

This chain joins TRBV5-1 and TRBJ2-5; TRBD2 matches at 11 bases. The V gene's germline CDR1 is SGHRS and CDR2 YFSETQ. After removal of 7 bases from V and 5 bases from J, the junction contained 10 bases not matched to a gene. This CDR3 spans 15 amino acids. CDR3 protein: CASSPRLAGQETQYF. The CDR3 bases are TGCGCCAGCTCCCCCCGACTAGCGGGACAGGAGACCCAGTACTTC.

This chain joins TRBV5-6 and TRBJ2-7; D might be TRBD1 (6 bases). The CDR3 has 13 residues. CDR1 is SGHDT, CDR2 YYEEEE, per germline. Trimming took off 4 bases at V and 3 bases at J, with 11 bases between the two ends. The CDR3 DNA sequence: TGTGCCAGCAGCATAGGACAGATCTACGAGCAGTACTTC. Amino acid sequence: CASSIGQIYEQYF.

The V call is TRBV9, the J call TRBJ1-6; weak D call: TRBD1 (5 bases). V lost 0 bases and J 7 bases, leaving 14 bases between the germline ends. The CDR3 spans 16 residues. The V gene's germline CDR1 is SGDLS and CDR2 YYNGEE. CDR3: CASSVDPQGGNSPLHF. The CDR3 DNA sequence: TGTGCCAGCAGCGTAGATCCCCAGGGTGGAAATTCACCCCTCCACTTT. The full variable domain, rest sourced from reference TRBV9 and TRBJ1-6, is DSGVTQTPKHLITATGQRVTLRCSPRSGDLSVYWYQQSLDQGLQFLIQYYNGEERAKGNILERFSAQQFPDLHSELNLSSLELGDSALYFCASSVDPQGGNSPLHFGNGTRLTVT.

The chain links TRBV29-1 to TRBJ2-7; the D gene is possibly TRBD1 (5 bases). V lost 4 bases and J lost 6, with 19 bases in between. Germline-derived CDR1 and CDR2 are SQVTM and ANQGSEA. This CDR3 contains 14 residues. This CDR3 is CSVGRGAGQGEQYF. As DNA, the CDR3 is TGCAGCGTTGGTCGTGGGGCAGGGCAGGGCGAGCAGTACTTC.

This clone was observed a few times. The rearrangement links TRBV5-4 to TRBJ2-1; 10 positions agree with TRBD1. CDR1 is SGHNT, CDR2 YYREEE, per germline (reference sequence). Germline trimming cut 4 bases from V and 8 bases from J; bases unmatched to any gene: 6. The CDR3 spans 14 residues. The CDR3 here is CASSHRQGADEQFF. CDR3 in DNA: TGTGCCAGCAGCCATCGACAGGGGGCGGATGAGCAGTTCTTC.

This chain connects TRBV9 to TRBJ2-7, with 9 bases lining up with TRBD2. With V trimmed by 4 bases and J by 1 base, 12 bases remained unmatched. The CDR3 sequence is 17 residues long. Germline V gene sequence: CDR1 SGDLS, CDR2 YYNGEE. CDR3 coding DNA: TGTGCCAGCAGCTTAGGTACTAGCGGGTTAATATCCTACGAGCAGTACTTC. This codes for CASSLGTSGLISYEQYF.

This clone showed up just once. DNA of the CDR3: TGTGCCAGCAGCTTCACAGGGGGGGGTGAGGGCTACACCTTC. This codes for CASSFTGGGEGYTF. The chain couples TRBV7-3 to TRBJ1-2, with TRBD1 matching over 8 bases. The CDR3 extends over 14 amino acids. Germline CDR1 reads SGHTA; CDR2 reads FQGTGA. V was pared by 3 bases and J by 8 bases, with 8 bases of the junction left unmatched.

The V and J genes are TRBV6-1 and TRBJ1-2; tentative D call: TRBD1 (6 bases). In germline, CDR1 is MNHNS, CDR2 SASEGT. This CDR3 contains 14 residues. V gave up 11 bases and J gave up 6 bases, with 22 bases separating them. In DNA form, the CDR3 reads TGTGCCGGGGGTGGGTTGCAGGGGCTTGATGGCTACACCTTC. As protein: CAGGGLQGLDGYTF.

This chain joins TRBV5-4 and TRBJ2-3, with 11 positions matching TRBD2. Germline CDR1 is SGHNT and CDR2 is YYREEE (reference sequence). After removal of 5 bases from V and 0 bases from J, the junction contained 8 bases not matched to a gene. This CDR3 is built from 17 residues. The CDR3: CASRRGTSGSSTDTQYF. The CDR3, as DNA: TGTGCCAGCAGACGAGGGACTAGCGGATCTAGCACAGATACGCAGTATTTT.

The chain employs TRBV7-9 and TRBJ1-1; a possible D gene is TRBD1 (5 bases). The CDR3 contains 15 residues. Germline V gene sequence: CDR1 SEHNR, CDR2 FQNEAQ (reference sequence). With 4 bases removed from V and 1 base from J, the gap between germline ends came to 13 bases. The CDR3, as DNA: TGTGCCAGCAGCTCCCGACAGCGAGGGAACACTGAAGCTTTCTTT. Encoded protein: CASSSRQRGNTEAFF.

This clone was recorded a few times. The chain couples TRBV7-2 to TRBJ2-1, with 12 bases matching TRBD2. With V trimmed by 3 bases and J by 7 bases, 10 bases remained unmatched. The CDR3 is 17 residues long. Germline V CDR1 and CDR2: SGHTA, FQGNSA. In nucleotides, the CDR3 is TGTGCCAGCAGCTTTCCCGCCTCCGGGACTAGCGGGAATGAGCAGTTCTTC. Amino acid sequence: CASSFPASGTSGNEQFF. The entire variable domain, with the rest obtained from reference TRBV7-2 and TRBJ2-1, is as follows: GAGVSQSPSNKVTEKGKDVELRCDPISGHTALYWYRQSLGQGLEFLIYFQGNSAPDKSGLPSDRFSAERTGGSVSTLTIQRTQQEDSAVYLCASSFPASGTSGNEQFFGPGTRLTVL.

The CDR3 region is CASRPSSGRVTDTQYF. Written as DNA, the CDR3 is TGTGCCAGCAGGCCCTCTAGCGGGAGGGTAACAGATACGCAGTATTTT. V usage is TRBV28 and J usage is TRBJ2-3; 12 nucleotides match TRBD2. Germline CDR1 and CDR2: MDHEN and SYDVKM. V lost 6 bases to trimming and J lost 3 bases; unmatched junction nucleotides: 7. The CDR3 is made up of 16 amino acids.